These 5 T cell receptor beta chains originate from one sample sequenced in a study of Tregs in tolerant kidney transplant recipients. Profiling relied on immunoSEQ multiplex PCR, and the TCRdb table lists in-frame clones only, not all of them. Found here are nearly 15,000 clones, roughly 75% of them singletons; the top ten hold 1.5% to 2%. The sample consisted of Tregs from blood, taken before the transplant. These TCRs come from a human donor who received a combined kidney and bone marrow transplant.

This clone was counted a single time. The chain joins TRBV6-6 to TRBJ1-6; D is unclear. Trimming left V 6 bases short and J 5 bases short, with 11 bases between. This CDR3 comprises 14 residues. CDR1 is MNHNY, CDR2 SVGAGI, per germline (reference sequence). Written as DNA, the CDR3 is TGTGCCAGCAGCTATCGTACCCATAATTCACCCCTCCACTTT. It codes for CASSYRTHNSPLHF.

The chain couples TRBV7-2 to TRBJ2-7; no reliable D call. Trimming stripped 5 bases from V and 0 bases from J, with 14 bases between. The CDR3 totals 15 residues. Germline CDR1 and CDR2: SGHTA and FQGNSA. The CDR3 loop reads CASSPMAGLSYEQYF. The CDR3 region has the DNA TGTGCCAGCAGCCCTATGGCAGGTCTCTCCTACGAGCAGTACTTC.

The CDR3 protein is CASSIAGGWDTQYF. CDR3 in DNA: TGTGCCAGTAGTATTGCGGGGGGGTGGGATACGCAGTATTTT. This chain connects TRBV19 to TRBJ2-3; the match to TRBD2 covers 9 bases. The J segment lost 6 bases and the V segment lost 3 bases, leaving 4 bases of the junction unmatched. The CDR3 sequence is 14 residues long. The germline CDR1 and CDR2 sequences are LNHDA and SQIVND (reference sequence). The whole variable domain, remainder taken from reference TRBV19 and TRBJ2-3, is DGGITQSPKYLFRKEGQNVTLSCEQNLNHDAMYWYRQDPGQGLRLIYYSQIVNDFQKGDIAEGYSVSREKKESFPLTVTSAQKNPTAFYLCASSIAGGWDTQYFGPGTRLTVL.

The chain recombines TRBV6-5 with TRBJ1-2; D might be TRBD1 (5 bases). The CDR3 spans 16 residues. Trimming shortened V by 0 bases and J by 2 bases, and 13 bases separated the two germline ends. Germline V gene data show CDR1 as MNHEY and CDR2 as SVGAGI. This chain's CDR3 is CASSYSMPDTNYGYTF. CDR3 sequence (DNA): TGTGCCAGCAGTTACTCGATGCCGGACACGAACTATGGCTACACCTTC.

The CDR3 sequence: CASGVAGKSSYEQYF. CDR3 in DNA: TGTGCCAGCGGGGTAGCGGGAAAGAGCTCCTACGAGCAGTACTTC. J is TRBJ2-7 and V is TRBV2, with 8 bases aligning to TRBD2. The junction had 9 bases not matched to a gene; V was cut back by 8 bases and J by 0 bases. The germline V gene encodes CDR1 SNHLY and CDR2 FYNNEI. The CDR3 extends over 15 amino acids.